A few counts support the clone carrying this T cell receptor beta chain. Antigen: not known. These data come from a study of shared clonotypes between healthy human individuals. General study findings and limits: It was anticipated that sequencing depth would influence how many clonotypes donors shared.

Sequencing was performed with immunoSEQ multiplex PCR; in TCRdb, only in-frame clones are kept and a portion is missing. The sample includes fewer than 600,000 clones, 79% of them seen just once. The CDR3 sequence is 12 residues long. Germline CDR1 reads LNHDA; CDR2 reads SQIVND (reference sequence). Trimming left V 5 bases short and J 2 bases short, with 7 bases between. The V call is TRBV19, the J call TRBJ2-7; D gene unclear. Sequencing was carried out using PBMCs. This clonotype was sampled from a woman aged 40 to 50 in good health. Some clones in this sample may be carry-over from other donors' samples. The CDR3 sequence: CASSAAAYEQYF. CDR3 coding DNA: TGTGCCAGTAGTGCCGCCGCCTACGAGCAGTACTTC.